The next 30 T cell receptor beta chains were all read from a single sample in a study of blood T cell repertoires in COVID-19. Data came from immunoSEQ multiplex PCR; TCRdb stores just in-frame clones and leaves some out. The sample contains some 670,000 clones, 85% to 90% of which appear only once. The sequencing sample was made of peripheral blood. The source is a woman between 18 and 29 years old with acute or convalescent COVID-19.

V usage is TRBV11-2 and J usage is TRBJ1-2; D is unresolved. From germline, CDR1 is SGHAT and CDR2 FQNNGV. The CDR3 is made up of 13 amino acids. The V end was cut by 4 bases, the J end by 7 bases, with 13 bases between. This chain's CDR3 is CASSSPGGFGYTF. The CDR3 nucleotides read TGTGCCAGCAGCTCCCCGGGAGGGTTTGGCTACACCTTC.

The rearrangement joins TRBV12-3 or TRBV12-4 to TRBJ2-7; weak D call: TRBD2 (5 bases). The CDR3 sequence is 13 residues long. V lost 1 base to trimming and J lost 3 bases, with 7 bases between them. CDR3 sequence reads: CASSLGEGYEQYF. CDR3 in DNA: TGTGCCAGCAGTTTAGGTGAGGGCTACGAGCAGTACTTC.

The chain carries TRBV19 and TRBJ2-2, with 7 bases identical to TRBD1. V lost 3 bases, J lost 0 bases, and 1 base stayed unmatched. The CDR3 is 15 residues long. The germline gives CDR1 LNHDA, CDR2 SQIVND (reference sequence). DNA of the CDR3: TGTGCCAGTAGTATGGGGACAGCGAACACCGGGGAGCTGTTTTTT. It specifies CASSMGTANTGELFF. The variable domain in full, completed from reference TRBV19 and TRBJ2-2, reads DGGITQSPKYLFRKEGQNVTLSCEQNLNHDAMYWYRQDPGQGLRLIYYSQIVNDFQKGDIAEGYSVSREKKESFPLTVTSAQKNPTAFYLCASSMGTANTGELFFGEGSRLTVL.

V is TRBV5-4 and J is TRBJ2-5; D may be TRBD2 (6 bases). CDR3 length equals 15 residues. Deletions cut 1 base from V and 5 bases from J, with 15 bases between. Germline V gene lookup returns CDR1 SGHNT and CDR2 YYREEE (reference sequence). The CDR3 spells CASSLRLGPGETQYF. The CDR3 DNA reads as TGTGCCAGCAGCTTGAGACTAGGGCCCGGGGAGACCCAGTACTTC.

The chain couples TRBV9 to TRBJ1-1, with D perhaps TRBD1 (6 bases). The germline CDR1 and CDR2 sequences are SGDLS and YYNGEE. Trimming cost V 4 bases and J 3 bases, with 10 bases left between them. CDR3 length: 13 residues. CDR3 sequence: CASSRGGYTEAFF. The DNA of the CDR3 is TGTGCCAGCAGCAGGGGGGGCTACACTGAAGCTTTCTTT.

The chain employs TRBV3-1 (or the pseudogene TRBV3-2) and TRBJ1-6, with 7 bases fitting TRBD1. This CDR3 is 14 amino acids long. The germline gives CDR1 LGHDT, CDR2 YNNKEL (reference sequence). J gave up 9 bases and V 6 bases, and 8 bases lay outside the gene matches. The DNA for the CDR3 is TGTGCCAGCAGGCCCGAGACAGGGTTTTCACCCCTCCACTTT. It specifies CASRPETGFSPLHF.

The chain links TRBV7-2 to TRBJ1-6; 7 nucleotides align to TRBD1. Germline loops: CDR1 SGHTA, CDR2 FQGNSA. The V segment lost 2 bases and the J segment 11 bases; nucleotides outside the gene matches: 12. The CDR3 length is 16 residues. CDR3 residues: CASSLQGGASGAPLHF. CDR3 sequence (DNA): TGTGCCAGCAGCTTACAAGGGGGCGCGAGCGGAGCACCCCTCCACTTT.

The V and J genes are TRBV2 and TRBJ2-7; 7 bases match TRBD1. There are 15 residues in the CDR3. CDR1 SNHLY and CDR2 FYNNEI come from the germline V gene. The V and J ends lost 2 bases and 3 bases, in that order; junction bases with no gene match: 7. The CDR3 sequence: CASSEQDRDSYEQYF. CDR3 bases: TGTGCCAGCAGTGAACAAGACAGGGATAGCTACGAGCAGTACTTC.

The chain is built from TRBV9 and TRBJ1-1; TRBD1 matches 7 bases. V lost 4 bases to trimming and J lost 0 bases; unmatched junction nucleotides: 6. The length of the CDR3 is 15 residues. CDR1 is SGDLS and CDR2 is YYNGEE in the germline V gene. CDR3: CASSPGGYLNTEAFF. CDR3 in DNA: TGTGCCAGCAGCCCAGGGGGTTATTTGAACACTGAAGCTTTCTTT. The complete variable domain, with remaining parts taken from reference TRBV9 and TRBJ1-1, reads DSGVTQTPKHLITATGQRVTLRCSPRSGDLSVYWYQQSLDQGLQFLIQYYNGEERAKGNILERFSAQQFPDLHSELNLSSLELGDSALYFCASSPGGYLNTEAFFGQGTRLTVV.

The chain recombines TRBV19 with TRBJ2-2; D gene ambiguous. Germline V gene sequence: CDR1 LNHDA, CDR2 SQIVND (reference sequence). The V end was cut by 1 base, the J end by 1 base, with 10 bases between. The length of the CDR3 is 16 residues. In nucleotides, the CDR3 is TGTGCCAGTAGTATAGTTCACAGCAGGAACACCGGGGAGCTGTTTTTT. Amino acid sequence: CASSIVHSRNTGELFF.

Many counts were recorded for this clone. For the CDR3, the DNA is TGTGCCAGCAGTCGCAACCCGGACAGCTCCTACGAGCAGTACTTC. Its translation: CASSRNPDSSYEQYF. The V gene is TRBV2, the J gene TRBJ2-7; the D gene is possibly TRBD1 (6 bases). CDR1 is SNHLY, CDR2 FYNNEI, per germline. Trimming pared 5 bases from V and 0 bases from J, leaving 14 bases between. CDR3 size: 15 residues.

The genes are TRBV4-2 and TRBJ1-5, with unresolved D. The CDR3 spans 15 residues. Trimming removed 4 bases at V and 4 bases at J, with 14 bases between. CDR1 and CDR2 (germline): LGHNA, YNFKEQ. The CDR3 region has the DNA TGTGCCAGCAGCCCATACAGCAATCCGAATCAGCCCCAGCATTTT. Translation gives CASSPYSNPNQPQHF.

The chain joins TRBV5-1 to TRBJ2-1; the match to TRBD1 covers 7 bases. J gave up 8 bases and V 6 bases, and 14 bases lay outside the gene matches. Germline-derived CDR1 and CDR2 are SGHRS and YFSETQ. This CDR3 has 15 amino acids. The CDR3 DNA reads TGCGCCAGCAAAACCGATTCGACAGGGATGGATGAGCAGTTCTTC. Protein: CASKTDSTGMDEQFF.

This rearrangement joins TRBV28 to TRBJ1-1; 9 bases are shared with TRBD1. This CDR3 spans 13 amino acids. Germline assignment: CDR1 MDHEN and CDR2 SYDVKM. The V and J ends lost 10 bases and 1 base, in that order; junction bases with no gene match: 4. CDR3 protein: CAIHRGPNTEAFF. As DNA, the CDR3 is TGTGCCATTCACAGGGGGCCGAACACTGAAGCTTTCTTT.

The chain has TRBV18 and TRBJ1-2; no definite D call. The germline V gene has CDR1 KGHSH and CDR2 LQKENI. The V end was cut by 0 bases, the J end by 6 bases, with 14 bases between. The CDR3 loop spans 15 amino acids. The CDR3 spells CASSPPGILAHGYTF. DNA of the CDR3: TGTGCCAGCTCACCACCCGGGATTCTCGCGCATGGCTACACCTTC.

The J gene is TRBJ2-7, the V gene TRBV2; D possibly corresponds to TRBD2 (5 bases). The CDR3 consists of 16 residues. V lost 4 bases and J lost 8, with 24 bases in between. From germline, CDR1 is SNHLY and CDR2 FYNNEI. CDR3 nucleotides: TGTGCCAGCAGTGTAGGAGTGTCCTCGGCGGGTAGAAAGCAGTACTTC. Its translation is CASSVGVSSAGRKQYF.

This clone was found many times. V usage is TRBV3-1 (or the pseudogene TRBV3-2) and J usage is TRBJ2-7; TRBD1 aligns across 7 bases. CDR3 size: 12 residues. Germline CDR1 and CDR2: LGHDT and YNNKEL (reference sequence). The ends lost 4 bases at V and 8 bases at J; junction bases unmatched: 5. This CDR3 is CASSPRDRKQYF. In DNA, the CDR3 is TGTGCCAGCAGCCCCCGGGACAGAAAGCAGTACTTC.

This clone appeared a single time. DNA for the CDR3: TGTGCCAGCAGCTTGGAACAGGGGAGAAACACCATATATTTT. It translates to CASSLEQGRNTIYF. The chain couples TRBV7-8 to TRBJ1-3; 7 bases are a match to TRBD1. The germline V gene encodes CDR1 SGHVS and CDR2 FQNEAQ. The CDR3 loop spans 14 amino acids. The V segment lost 3 bases and the J segment 5 bases; nucleotides outside the gene matches: 4.

CDR3 protein: CASSHRSTLAGGSYNEQFF. The CDR3 DNA reads as TGCGCCAGCAGCCACCGATCAACCTTAGCGGGGGGCTCCTACAATGAGCAGTTCTTC. The V and J genes are TRBV4-1 and TRBJ2-1; 10 bases align to TRBD2. The CDR3 runs 19 residues. CDR1 is MGHRA and CDR2 is YSYEKL in the germline V gene. Germline trimming cut 3 bases from V and 0 bases from J; bases unmatched to any gene: 11.

This clone was recorded once. This sequence joins TRBV2 and TRBJ2-2; perhaps TRBD2 as D (5 bases). This CDR3 region has 11 residues. Trimming took off 6 bases at V and 6 bases at J, with 5 bases between the two ends. Germline CDR1 SNHLY, CDR2 FYNNEI. As DNA, the CDR3 is TGTGCCAGCAGGGGAGCCGGGGAGCTGTTTTTT. Translated, it gives CASRGAGELFF.

This clone was recorded only once. V gene TRBV5-6 combines with J gene TRBJ2-7; TRBD1 might be the D (6 bases). The V gene lost 4 bases and the J gene lost 3 bases, with 14 bases spanning the gap. Germline-derived CDR1 and CDR2 are SGHDT and YYEEEE. This CDR3 has 14 residues. The CDR3 coding sequence is TGTGCCAGCAGCGTCGGACAGAGTTTCTACGAGCAGTACTTC. Amino acid sequence: CASSVGQSFYEQYF.

The chain links TRBV5-1 to TRBJ2-7, with D maybe TRBD1 (6 bases). The length of the CDR3 is 13 residues. Germline lookup yields CDR1 SGHRS and CDR2 YFSETQ. The V gene lost 4 bases and the J gene lost 6 bases, with 14 bases spanning the gap. DNA of the CDR3: TGCGCCAGCAGCCAACAGGGCTCCGGCGAGCAGTACTTC. This codes for CASSQQGSGEQYF.

The rearrangement joins TRBV19 to TRBJ1-2, with D maybe TRBD1 (5 bases). The CDR3 length is 13 residues. CDR1 and CDR2 from the germline V gene are LNHDA and SQIVND (reference sequence). V was shortened by 7 bases and J by 3 bases, with 12 bases between the two germline ends. The DNA of the CDR3 is TGTGCCAGTACCCTGGGAGGGGACTATGGCTACACCTTC. Its protein is CASTLGGDYGYTF.

This clone was seen only once. The chain carries TRBV6-6 and TRBJ1-2, with D perhaps TRBD1 (6 bases). This CDR3 has 14 amino acids. CDR1 is MNHNY, CDR2 SVGAGI, per germline (reference sequence). The CDR3 nucleotides are TGTGCGGGCTGGGGGCAGGGGCTTAACTATGGCTACACCTTC. This encodes CAGWGQGLNYGYTF.

This clone was picked up one time. The CDR3 DNA reads TGTGCCAGCAGCCGACAGGGCGTCTACACCTTC. It specifies CASSRQGVYTF. The chain employs TRBV7-9 and TRBJ1-2; 7 bases fit TRBD1. This CDR3 region has 11 residues. The germline gives CDR1 SEHNR, CDR2 FQNEAQ (reference sequence). V trimming: 5 bases; J trimming: 10 bases; junction bases outside the gene matches: 4.

V is TRBV6-1 and J is TRBJ2-2; the match to TRBD1 covers 9 bases. The CDR3 totals 17 residues. Trimming at V came to 1 base and at J to 1 base, leaving 4 bases not matched to a gene. Germline V gene sequence: CDR1 MNHNS, CDR2 SASEGT. In DNA form, the CDR3 reads TGTGCCAGCAGTGAAGGGACAGGGGCTATGAACACCGGGGAGCTGTTTTTT. Its protein is CASSEGTGAMNTGELFF.

The rearrangement uses TRBV4-3 and TRBJ2-7, with D hard to call. V dropped 2 bases and J dropped 0 bases, with 11 bases sitting between them. Germline CDR1 and CDR2: LGHNA and YSLEER. The CDR3 runs 15 residues. CDR3 sequence (DNA): TGCGCCAGCAGCCAACGTCAGTCACACTCCTACGAGCAGTACTTC. Translating gives CASSQRQSHSYEQYF.

The genes are TRBV27 and TRBJ1-1; D is perhaps TRBD1 (6 bases). With 6 bases removed from V and 4 bases from J, the gap between germline ends came to 15 bases. The CDR3 totals 14 residues. CDR1 is MNHEY, CDR2 SMNVEV, per germline (reference sequence). The CDR3 here is CASRRTERGTEAFF. CDR3 coding DNA: TGTGCCAGCAGACGGACAGAACGGGGCACTGAAGCTTTCTTT.

The V gene is TRBV5-6, the J gene TRBJ2-7, with 9 bases that match TRBD2. The CDR3 sequence is 16 residues long. CDR1 is SGHDT and CDR2 is YYEEEE in the germline V gene. V dropped 0 bases and J dropped 7; count of bases not matched to a gene: 11. The CDR3 region has the DNA TGTGCCAGCAGCTTGGGAGGCAGCGGGGGGCTTAGAGAGCAGTACTTC. This translates into CASSLGGSGGLREQYF.

The chain is built from TRBV6-4 and TRBJ2-2, with 9 bases that match TRBD1. V lost 4 bases and J lost 5; bases outside the gene matches: 2. CDR1 MRHNA and CDR2 SNTAGT come from the germline V gene. The CDR3 is 14 residues long. The CDR3 loop is CASSGQGVTGELFF. CDR3 DNA sequence: TGTGCCAGCAGTGGACAGGGGGTAACCGGGGAGCTGTTTTTT.